One T cell receptor (beta chain) is described in this entry. Its antigen is not identified. These data are taken from a study of OX40 agonist ivuxolimab in advanced cancers. Turning to the study itself: Every 2 weeks, patients received ivuxolimab intravenously, dosed at 0.01 to 10 mg/kg. With a range of roughly 20 to 79, age averaged approximately 60 years, and around 83% were male. Findings and caveats of the study: Low clonal expansion, among the lowest seen, marked partial responders at 0.1-3.0 mg/kg. In the 0.1 to 3.0 mg/kg range, CD4+ and CD8+ blood T cells had expanded clonally by week 6.

This CDR3 is 19 amino acids long. Germline V gene lookup returns CDR1 MDHEN and CDR2 SYDVKM. The V segment lost 4 bases and the J segment 5 bases; nucleotides outside the gene matches: 16. Assay used: immunoSEQ multiplex PCR; TCRdb lists only in-frame clones, some missing. The table lists some 46,000 clones, just under 95% of them singletons, with 11% in the top ten. The TCR comes from an adult with an advanced solid tumor such as melanoma, head and neck, liver or kidney cancer. The chain employs TRBV28 and TRBJ2-7; 14 nucleotides agree with TRBD2. Source: CD4+ or CD8+ T cells sorted from blood, taken in a trial of the OX40 agonist ivuxolimab. The CDR3, as DNA: TGTGCCAGCAGTTCGTCCGGGACTAGCGGGAGTGGGGGGTTTGACGAGCAGTACTTC. Amino acid sequence: CASSSSGTSGSGGFDEQYF.